Each of the 31 T cell receptor beta chains below was sequenced from the same sample in a study of immune heterogeneity within non-small cell lung tumors. The authors used around 640 ng of bulk tumor genomic DNA per sample as template. Surgical sampling yielded several biopsies per primary tumor (spaced far apart). Curative surgery was performed on patients who had untreated, newly diagnosed non-small cell lung cancer. With 32 V and 13 J primers, multiplex PCR amplified the TCR beta CDR3. MiXCR, run by TCRdb on the multiplex PCR reads, gives a single entry per CDR3 protein. The table includes about 13,000 distinct CDR3 sequences, about 23% detected once. The sample taken for sequencing was lung tumor tissue. The receptors shown here come from a man in his fifties or sixties with non-small cell lung cancer.

As regards this clonotype: One junction end disagrees with the germline gene, perhaps due to a read error. The V and J genes are TRBV28 and TRBJ1-3; a weak D match, TRBD1 (6 bases). Germline V gene sequence: CDR1 MDHEN, CDR2 SYDVKM. CDR3 length: 17 amino acids. The CDR3 region is CASSLALITGFGNIIYF. CDR3 coding DNA: TGTGCCAGCAGTTTGGCCCTTATAACAGGGTTTGGAAACATCATATATTTT.

Of note for this clonotype: Possible read error: a much larger clone is one base away. V and J are TRBV13 and TRBJ2-3; TRBD2 aligns across 10 bases. Per germline, CDR1 PRHDT and CDR2 FYEKMQ (reference sequence). The CDR3 is 16 amino acids. This chain's CDR3 is CASRAGTSVSTYTQYF. CDR3 DNA: TGTGCCAGCAGAGCCGGGACTAGCGTTAGCACATATACGCAGTATTTT.

This CDR3 reads CIASLLGPRGRNTEAFF. CDR3 sequence (DNA): TGCATTGCATCTTTATTAGGGCCTCGGGGGAGGAACACTGAAGCTTTCTTT. The genes are TRBV20-1 and TRBJ1-1; TRBD1 might be the D (5 bases). Germline CDR1 and CDR2: DFQATT and SNEGSKA (reference sequence). The CDR3 runs 17 residues.

The rearrangement links TRBV11-2 to TRBJ2-5, with D perhaps matching TRBD1 (7 bases). Germline CDR1 and CDR2: SGHAT and FQNNGV. CDR3 length: 15 amino acids. The V end was cut by 6 bases, the J end by 5 bases, with 19 bases between. In DNA form, the CDR3 reads TGTGCCAGCAGACCGACAGGGAGGAGGTCCGAGACCCAGTACTTC. This gives the protein CASRPTGRRSETQYF.

This clonotype was seen only a few times. The chain carries TRBV15 and TRBJ1-1, with 8 bases fitting TRBD1. The germline gives CDR1 LNHNV, CDR2 YYDKDF (reference sequence). V was clipped by 4 bases and J by 4 bases; unmatched bases: 5. The CDR3 length is 14 residues. The CDR3 region has the DNA TGTGCCACCAGCACACCGGACAGGGTCACTGAAGCTTTCTTT. Translated, it gives CATSTPDRVTEAFF.

This clonotype came up many times. This chain joins TRBV7-3 and TRBJ2-1; D possibly corresponds to TRBD2 (6 bases). Germline CDR1 is SGHTA and CDR2 is FQGTGA. V lost 1 base and J lost 8, with 18 bases in between. The CDR3 length is 16 residues. CDR3 DNA: TGTGCCAGCAGCTTAAGAGTAGGCGGGGATGGGGATGAGCAGTTCTTC. This sequence encodes CASSLRVGGDGDEQFF. Full variable domain (rest looked up from reference TRBV7-3 and TRBJ2-1): GAGVSQTPSNKVTEKGKYVELRCDPISGHTALYWYRQSLGQGPEFLIYFQGTGAADDSGLPNDRFFAVRPEGSVSTLKIQRTERGDSAVYLCASSLRVGGDGDEQFFGPGTRLTVL.

In its sample, this clonotype is large. The rearrangement links TRBV3-1 to TRBJ2-1; 16 bases fit TRBD2. CDR1 is LGHDT, CDR2 YNNKEL, per germline (reference sequence). Trimming at V came to 0 bases and at J to 10 bases, leaving 15 bases not matched to a gene. The CDR3 length is 20 residues. This CDR3 is CASSQEGTSGRALRRPEQFF. The CDR3 nucleotides are TGTGCCAGCAGCCAAGAAGGGACTAGCGGGAGGGCACTTAGACGCCCCGAGCAGTTCTTC.

This clonotype is medium-sized within its sample. V is TRBV5-1 and J is TRBJ1-6, with TRBD1 matching 10 bases. Per the germline V gene, CDR1 is SGHRS and CDR2 is YFSETQ. This CDR3 spans 18 amino acids. The trim removed 0 bases at V and 9 bases at J, leaving 12 bases unmatched. The CDR3 coding sequence is TGCGCCAGCAGCTTGGGCGATTCGGGACAGGGGCCCGGTTCACCCCTCCACTTT. Protein: CASSLGDSGQGPGSPLHF.

Points on this clonotype: A junction end diverges from the germline sequence, so it may reflect a read error. V gene TRBV5-8 combines with J gene TRBJ2-7; unclear D gene. This CDR3 region has 13 residues. The germline gives CDR1 SGHTS, CDR2 YDEGEE. The CDR3 DNA follows: TGTGCCAGCGGCTTGACACGAACCTACGAGAAGTACTTC. Protein: CASGLTRTYEKYF. Drawing the rest from reference TRBV5-8 and TRBJ2-7, the complete variable domain is EAGVTQSPTHLIKTRGQQATLRCSPISGHTSVYWYQQALGLGLQFLLWYDEGEERNRGNFPPRFSGRQFPNYSSELNVNALELEDSALYLCASGLTRTYEKYFGPGTRLTVT.

The chain couples TRBV27 to TRBJ2-1; a weak D match, TRBD1 (5 bases). The V end was cut by 2 bases, the J end by 3 bases, with 17 bases between. Germline loops: CDR1 MNHEY, CDR2 SMNVEV (reference sequence). The CDR3 extends over 17 amino acids. The CDR3 DNA reads TGTGCCAGCAGTTTAACGTGGACAAAGTTCGGCTACAATGAGCAGTTCTTC. Translating it yields CASSLTWTKFGYNEQFF.

This sequence joins TRBV20-1 and TRBJ2-5; 7 nucleotides align to TRBD1. Germline V gene data show CDR1 as DFQATT and CDR2 as SNEGSKA (reference sequence). Trimming removed 5 bases from V and 1 base from J; junction bases left unmatched: 1. The CDR3 is 12 amino acids. The chain's CDR3 is CSAWDSQETQYF. CDR3 nucleotides: TGCAGTGCTTGGGACAGCCAAGAGACCCAGTACTTC.

This clonotype was detected ten times or more. V and J are TRBV6-1 and TRBJ2-3; the match to TRBD2 covers 7 bases. The CDR3 runs to 17 residues. Germline V gene data show CDR1 as MNHNS and CDR2 as SASEGT. The J segment lost 0 bases and the V segment lost 4 bases, leaving 10 bases of the junction unmatched. The CDR3 loop is CASSVAGAFTSTDTQYF. The CDR3 nucleotides are TGTGCCAGCAGTGTGGCGGGAGCCTTTACTAGCACAGATACGCAGTATTTT.

The chain is built from TRBV9 and TRBJ1-2; no clear D gene. Germline V gene sequence: CDR1 SGDLS, CDR2 YYNGEE. V was trimmed by 4 bases and J by 8 bases, leaving 15 bases between them. The CDR3 covers 13 residues. In nucleotides, the CDR3 is TGTGCCAGCAGCCCATCCGGAGGTAGGGGCTACACCTTC. The encoded protein is CASSPSGGRGYTF.

This clonotype occurred many times. The genes are TRBV7-9 and TRBJ1-4; D remains unclear. This CDR3 has 14 residues. Germline lookup yields CDR1 SEHNR and CDR2 FQNEAQ (reference sequence). Between the trimmed V and J ends, which lost 1 base and 5 bases, there was a span of 8 bases. CDR3 in amino acids: CASSLGAANEKLFF. The CDR3 nucleotides read TGTGCCAGCAGCTTAGGGGCAGCGAATGAAAAACTGTTTTTT.

In its sample, this clonotype was seen many times. The rearrangement joins TRBV28 to TRBJ1-1; D uncertain. This CDR3 has 13 residues. V was shortened by 6 bases and J by 2 bases, with 10 bases between the two germline ends. Per germline, CDR1 MDHEN and CDR2 SYDVKM. CDR3: CASRPVINTEAFF. The CDR3 DNA reads as TGTGCCAGCAGGCCCGTGATTAACACTGAAGCTTTCTTT.

Worth noting for this clonotype: This could be a read error, since a much larger clone is one nucleotide away. The chain carries TRBV20-1 and TRBJ2-7; D unresolved. CDR1 and CDR2 from the germline V gene are DFQATT and SNEGSKA (reference sequence). Trimming removed 1 base from V and 6 bases from J, with 22 bases in between. The CDR3 is 16 residues long. CDR3 sequence (DNA): TGCAGTGCTAGAGGTTTTGCGAGTCTGACAACCTCCGAGCAGTACTTC. Its protein is CSARGFASLTTSEQYF.

This clonotype occurred many times. V is TRBV27 and J is TRBJ1-1; no definite D call. This CDR3 is built from 13 residues. Germline-derived CDR1 and CDR2 are MNHEY and SMNVEV (reference sequence). V gave up 8 bases and J gave up 0 bases, with 10 bases separating them. The CDR3 loop reads CASQDAMNTEAFF. In DNA form, the CDR3 reads TGTGCCAGCCAGGACGCTATGAACACTGAAGCTTTCTTT.

Only a few counts were recorded for this clonotype. This sequence joins TRBV29-1 and TRBJ2-6, with 9 bases matching TRBD1. The V gene's germline CDR1 is SQVTM and CDR2 ANQGSEA. Trimming cost V 6 bases and J 0 bases; bases outside gene matches: 6. The CDR3 covers 16 residues. The CDR3 region is CSVLPGQGSGANVLTF. The CDR3 bases are TGCAGCGTGTTACCGGGACAGGGCTCTGGGGCCAACGTCCTGACTTTC.

The table lists this clonotype with many counts. The chain uses TRBV12-3 or TRBV12-4 and TRBJ1-1, with D hard to call. Deletions cut 6 bases from V and 6 bases from J, with 17 bases between. The CDR3 contains 14 residues. CDR3 bases: TGTGCCAGCAGCTCCGTTCGGGGATTCTCTGAAGCTTTCTTT. Amino acid sequence: CASSSVRGFSEAFF.

Only a few counts were recorded for this clonotype. The V gene is TRBV4-1, the J gene TRBJ1-1; D may be TRBD1 (5 bases). The V gene lost 2 bases and the J gene lost 1 base, with 14 bases spanning the gap. The CDR3 is made up of 16 amino acids. Germline V lookup: CDR1 MGHRA, CDR2 YSYEKL. The DNA for the CDR3 is TGCGCCAGCAGCCAATTGATGTCACAGGCGAACACTGAAGCTTTCTTT. Translation: CASSQLMSQANTEAFF.

This clonotype was detected ten times or more. The chain recombines TRBV7-9 with TRBJ1-5; D is uncertain. The CDR3 is 12 amino acids. V was pared by 4 bases and J by 9 bases, with 10 bases between. Germline V gene sequence: CDR1 SEHNR, CDR2 FQNEAQ (reference sequence). The CDR3 loop is CASSSDTRPQHF. For the CDR3, the DNA is TGTGCCAGCAGCTCCGACACCCGGCCCCAGCATTTT. Looking up the rest from reference TRBV7-9 and TRBJ1-5 gives the full variable domain: DTGVSQNPRHKITKRGQNVTFRCDPISEHNRLYWYRQTLGQGPEFLTYFQNEAQLEKSRLLSDRFSAERPKGSFSTLEIQRTEQGDSAMYLCASSSDTRPQHFGDGTRLSIL.

Remarks on this clonotype: A much larger clone differs from this one at a single base, so this may be a read error. The V call is TRBV10-3, the J call TRBJ2-2; unclear D gene. V lost 7 bases and J lost 2, with 11 bases in between. The germline gives CDR1 ENHRY, CDR2 SYGVKD. This CDR3 comprises 14 residues. The CDR3 DNA reads TGTGCCATCAAACAAGAACTAAACACCGGGGAGCTGTTTTTT. Translation gives CAIKQELNTGELFF.

This clonotype was seen repeatedly, ten times or more. V is TRBV29-1 and J is TRBJ1-3; D not certain. The CDR3 extends over 11 amino acids. V lost 8 bases, J lost 4 bases, and 9 bases lay in between. The germline CDR1 and CDR2 sequences are SQVTM and ANQGSEA. CDR3 residues: CSTLRGNTIYF. The CDR3 DNA follows: TGCAGCACCTTGCGGGGAAACACCATATATTTT.

This clonotype is judged medium-sized (0.01 to 0.1%). The V call is TRBV19, the J call TRBJ1-3, with 7 positions matching TRBD1. Looked up from germline, CDR1 is LNHDA and CDR2 is SQIVND (reference sequence). The J segment lost 0 bases and the V segment lost 7 bases, leaving 3 bases of the junction unmatched. CDR3 length: 14 residues. CDR3: CASTSGGSGNTIYF. CDR3 nucleotide sequence: TGTGCCAGTACTTCAGGGGGCTCTGGAAACACCATATATTTT.

A word on this clonotype: A much bigger clone sits one base away, suggesting this may be a read error. This chain joins TRBV5-1 and TRBJ2-7; perhaps TRBD2 as D (5 bases). CDR3 length equals 14 residues. Germline CDR1 SGHRS, CDR2 YFSETQ. V was trimmed by 1 base and J by 5 bases, leaving 13 bases between them. CDR3 protein: CASSLKVRGNEQYF. Written as DNA, the CDR3 is TGCGCCAGCAGCTTGAAGGTTAGAGGGAACGAGCAGTACTTC. Full variable domain (remainder filled in from reference TRBV5-1 and TRBJ2-7): KAGVTQTPRYLIKTRGQQVTLSCSPISGHRSVSWYQQTPGQGLQFLFEYFSETQRNKGNFPGRFSGRQFSNSRSEMNVSTLELGDSALYLCASSLKVRGNEQYFGPGTRLTVT.

This clonotype is termed medium-sized (0.01 to 0.1%). This sequence joins TRBV30 and TRBJ1-2; D ambiguous. Germline lookup yields CDR1 GTSNPN and CDR2 SVGIG (reference sequence). The CDR3 is made up of 12 amino acids. The ends were cut back, 4 bases at V and 3 bases at J, with 9 bases in the middle. The CDR3 sequence: CAWNVPDYGYTF. The CDR3 DNA reads as TGTGCCTGGAACGTACCAGACTATGGCTACACCTTC.

This sequence joins TRBV19 and TRBJ2-5, with 10 positions matching TRBD2. CDR3 size: 17 residues. Germline V gives CDR1 LNHDA, CDR2 SQIVND (reference sequence). With V trimmed by 3 bases and J by 7 bases, 14 bases remained unmatched. The CDR3 nucleotides are TGTGCCAGTAGTATGGGGACAACCGGGACTAGCGAGGCGACCCAGTACTTC. This sequence encodes CASSMGTTGTSEATQYF.

There are many counts of this clonotype. The chain joins TRBV7-2 to TRBJ1-2, with D unclear. Looked up from germline, CDR1 is SGHTA and CDR2 is FQGNSA. The ends were cut back, 2 bases at V and 4 bases at J, with 17 bases in the middle. This CDR3 is 16 amino acids long. CDR3 sequence: CASSLSASAFRYGYTF. CDR3 coding DNA: TGTGCCAGCAGCTTAAGTGCCTCGGCCTTTCGCTATGGCTACACCTTC.

This clonotype has at least ten counts. The genes are TRBV20-1 and TRBJ2-7; D unresolved. The CDR3 loop spans 15 amino acids. V lost 0 bases, J lost 4 bases, and 16 bases lay in between. Germline CDR1 is DFQATT and CDR2 is SNEGSKA (reference sequence). The CDR3 nucleotides are TGCAGTGCTAGAGATAGACGATCCTCCAGATACGAGCAGTACTTC. It codes for CSARDRRSSRYEQYF.

This clonotype was picked up many times. This chain connects TRBV5-1 to TRBJ1-5; D gene uncertain. Between the trimmed V and J ends, which lost 0 bases and 2 bases, there was a span of 6 bases. Germline V gene data show CDR1 as SGHRS and CDR2 as YFSETQ. The CDR3 contains 14 residues. CDR3 coding DNA: TGCGCCAGCAGCTTGGCCGGGGGCAATCAGCCCCAGCATTTT. It is translated as CASSLAGGNQPQHF.

This clonotype appeared many times. The chain has TRBV12-3 or TRBV12-4 and TRBJ2-3, with 7 bases lining up with TRBD1. CDR3 size: 16 residues. V trimming: 0 bases; J trimming: 3 bases; junction bases outside the gene matches: 6. The CDR3 bases are TGTGCCAGCAGTTTAGCGGGGAACAGGGGTACAGATACGCAGTATTTT. Protein sequence: CASSLAGNRGTDTQYF.